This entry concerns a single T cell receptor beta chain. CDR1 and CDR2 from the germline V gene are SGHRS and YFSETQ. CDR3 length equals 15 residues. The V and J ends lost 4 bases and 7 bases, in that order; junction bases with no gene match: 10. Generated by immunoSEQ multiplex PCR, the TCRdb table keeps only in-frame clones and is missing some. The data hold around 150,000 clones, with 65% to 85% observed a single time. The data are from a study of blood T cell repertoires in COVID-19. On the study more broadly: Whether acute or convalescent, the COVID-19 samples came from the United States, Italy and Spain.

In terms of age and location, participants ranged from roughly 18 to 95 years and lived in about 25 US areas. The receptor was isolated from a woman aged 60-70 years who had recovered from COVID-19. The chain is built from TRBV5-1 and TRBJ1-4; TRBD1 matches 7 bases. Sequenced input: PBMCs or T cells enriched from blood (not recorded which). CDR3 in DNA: TGCGCCAGCAGCGTCCGACAGGGCATAGGTGAAAAACTGTTTTTT. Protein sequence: CASSVRQGIGEKLFF.